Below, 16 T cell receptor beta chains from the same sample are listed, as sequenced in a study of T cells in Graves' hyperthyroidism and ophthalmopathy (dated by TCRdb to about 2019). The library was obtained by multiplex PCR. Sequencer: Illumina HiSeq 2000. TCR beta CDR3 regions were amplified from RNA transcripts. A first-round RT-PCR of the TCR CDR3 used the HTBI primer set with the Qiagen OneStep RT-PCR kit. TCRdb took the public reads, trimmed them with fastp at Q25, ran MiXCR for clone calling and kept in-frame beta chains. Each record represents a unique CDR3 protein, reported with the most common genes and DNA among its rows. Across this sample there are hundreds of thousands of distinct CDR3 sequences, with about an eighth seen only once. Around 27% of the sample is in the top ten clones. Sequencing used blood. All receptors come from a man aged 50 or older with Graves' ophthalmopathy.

The CDR3 DNA sequence: TGCGCCAGCAGCTTGCAGGGGGCCGATGAAAAACTGTTTTTT. It yields the protein CASSLQGADEKLFF. This sequence joins TRBV5-1 and TRBJ1-4; 8 nucleotides align to TRBD1. The germline V gene has CDR1 SGHRS and CDR2 YFSETQ. This CDR3 has 14 residues. The ends lost 1 base at V and 6 bases at J; junction bases unmatched: 2.

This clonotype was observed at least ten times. CDR3: CASSSQPLTSGELFF. CDR3 coding DNA: TGTGCCAGCAGTTCCCAACCCCTAACATCCGGGGAGCTGTTTTTT. The chain links TRBV27 to TRBJ2-2, with no clear D. The CDR3 has 15 amino acids. Trimming took 4 bases from V and 6 from J, leaving 15 bases between them. Germline assignment: CDR1 MNHEY and CDR2 SMNVEV (reference sequence).

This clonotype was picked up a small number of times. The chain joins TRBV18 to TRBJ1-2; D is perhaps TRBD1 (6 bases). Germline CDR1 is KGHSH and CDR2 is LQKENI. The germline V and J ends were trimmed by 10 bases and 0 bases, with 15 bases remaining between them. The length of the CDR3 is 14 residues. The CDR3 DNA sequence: TGTGCCACCACATTGGACAGAGCTAACTATGGCTACACCTTC. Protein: CATTLDRANYGYTF.

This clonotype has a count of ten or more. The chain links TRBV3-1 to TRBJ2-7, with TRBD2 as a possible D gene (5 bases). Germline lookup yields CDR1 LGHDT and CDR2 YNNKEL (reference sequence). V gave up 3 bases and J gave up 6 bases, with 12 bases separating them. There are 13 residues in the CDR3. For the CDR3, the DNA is TGTGCCAGCAGCCAGGTCTCTCGGGGCGAGCAGTACTTC. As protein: CASSQVSRGEQYF.

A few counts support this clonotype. This CDR3 reads CSARDGWGMNTEAFF. CDR3 nucleotide sequence: TGCAGTGCTAGAGATGGGTGGGGTATGAACACTGAAGCTTTCTTT. The rearrangement joins TRBV20-1 to TRBJ1-1; no definite D call. There are 15 residues in the CDR3. V lost 0 bases and J 0 bases, leaving 11 bases between the germline ends. Germline CDR1 reads DFQATT; CDR2 reads SNEGSKA (reference sequence).

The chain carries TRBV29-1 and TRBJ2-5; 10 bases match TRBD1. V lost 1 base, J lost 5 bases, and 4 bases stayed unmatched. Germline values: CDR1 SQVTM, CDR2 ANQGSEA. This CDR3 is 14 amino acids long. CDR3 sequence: CSVEGDRGGETQYF. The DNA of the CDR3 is TGCAGCGTTGAAGGGGACAGGGGCGGGGAGACCCAGTACTTC. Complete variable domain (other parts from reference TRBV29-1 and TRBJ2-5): SAVISQKPSRDICQRGTSLTIQCQVDSQVTMMFWYRQQPGQSLTLIATANQGSEATYESGFVIDKFPISRPNLTFSTLTVSNMSPEDSSIYLCSVEGDRGGETQYFGPGTRLLVL.

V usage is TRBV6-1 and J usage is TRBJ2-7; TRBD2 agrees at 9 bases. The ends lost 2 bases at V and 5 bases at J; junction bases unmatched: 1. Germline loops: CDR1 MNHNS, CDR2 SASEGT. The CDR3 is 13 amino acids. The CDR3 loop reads CASSERGRDEQYF. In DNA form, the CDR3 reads TGTGCCAGCAGTGAACGCGGGAGGGACGAGCAGTACTTC.

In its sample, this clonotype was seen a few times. Here the CDR3 DNA reads TGTGCCAGCAGTTACCAGGCAGCGGTAAACACCGGGGAGCTGTTTTTT. It yields the protein CASSYQAAVNTGELFF. The chain couples TRBV6-5 to TRBJ2-2; possibly TRBD2 for D (5 bases). From germline, CDR1 is MNHEY and CDR2 SVGAGI. This CDR3 comprises 16 residues. The V and J ends lost 2 bases and 2 bases respectively, with 12 bases between them.

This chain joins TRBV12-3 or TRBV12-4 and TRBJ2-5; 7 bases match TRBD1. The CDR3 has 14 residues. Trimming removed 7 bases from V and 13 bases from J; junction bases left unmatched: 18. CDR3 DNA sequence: TGTGCCAGCATCCTGGGACAGTGGGCGGCGAAGTGGTACTTC. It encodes CASILGQWAAKWYF.

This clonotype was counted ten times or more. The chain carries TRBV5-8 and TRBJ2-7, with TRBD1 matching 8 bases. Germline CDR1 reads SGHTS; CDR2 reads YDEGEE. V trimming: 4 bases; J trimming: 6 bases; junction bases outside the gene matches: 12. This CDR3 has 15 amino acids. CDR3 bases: TGTGCCAGCAGCCTCCGCGGCGGACAGGGATTCGAGCAGTACTTC. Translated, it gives CASSLRGGQGFEQYF.

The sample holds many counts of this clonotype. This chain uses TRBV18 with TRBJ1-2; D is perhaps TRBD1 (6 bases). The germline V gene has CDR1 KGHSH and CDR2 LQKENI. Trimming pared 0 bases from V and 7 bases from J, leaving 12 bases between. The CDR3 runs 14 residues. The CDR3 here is CASSPPSGGSGYTF. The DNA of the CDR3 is TGTGCCAGCTCACCACCTTCGGGGGGCTCTGGCTACACCTTC.

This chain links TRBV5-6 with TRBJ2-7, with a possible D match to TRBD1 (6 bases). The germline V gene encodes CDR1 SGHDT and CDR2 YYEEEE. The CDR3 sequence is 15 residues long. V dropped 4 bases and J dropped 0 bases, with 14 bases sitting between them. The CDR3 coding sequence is TGTGCCAGCAGCCCCCTCGACAGGAGCTCCTACGAGCAGTACTTC. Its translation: CASSPLDRSSYEQYF.

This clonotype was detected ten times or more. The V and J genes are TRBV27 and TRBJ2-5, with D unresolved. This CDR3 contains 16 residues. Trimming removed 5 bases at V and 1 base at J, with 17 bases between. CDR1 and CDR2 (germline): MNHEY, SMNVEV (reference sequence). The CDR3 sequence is CASSLFRPPLQETQYF. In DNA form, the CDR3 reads TGTGCCAGCAGTCTTTTCAGACCCCCTCTCCAAGAGACCCAGTACTTC.

The CDR3 DNA follows: TGTGCCAGCAGCGTAGGGCCTAGAGCTCCCCAAGAGACCCAGTACTTC. Protein: CASSVGPRAPQETQYF. The rearrangement links TRBV9 to TRBJ2-5, with D unresolved. Trimming stripped 0 bases from V and 1 base from J, with 13 bases between. The CDR3 spans 16 residues. Per germline, CDR1 SGDLS and CDR2 YYNGEE.

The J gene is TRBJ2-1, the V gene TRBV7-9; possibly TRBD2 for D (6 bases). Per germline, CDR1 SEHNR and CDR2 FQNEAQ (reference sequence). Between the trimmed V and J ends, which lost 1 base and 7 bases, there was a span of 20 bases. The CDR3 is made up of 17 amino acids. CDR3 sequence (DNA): TGTGCCAGCAGCTTAGTCCGAGGACTAAGGTGGACGAATGAGCAGTTCTTC. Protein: CASSLVRGLRWTNEQFF. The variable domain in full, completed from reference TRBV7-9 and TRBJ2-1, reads DTGVSQNPRHKITKRGQNVTFRCDPISEHNRLYWYRQTLGQGPEFLTYFQNEAQLEKSRLLSDRFSAERPKGSFSTLEIQRTEQGDSAMYLCASSLVRGLRWTNEQFFGPGTRLTVL.

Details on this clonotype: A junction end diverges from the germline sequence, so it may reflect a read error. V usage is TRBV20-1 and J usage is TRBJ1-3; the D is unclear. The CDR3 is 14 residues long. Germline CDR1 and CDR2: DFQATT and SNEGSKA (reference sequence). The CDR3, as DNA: TGCAGTGCTGAAGACGGCTCCTCTGGAAGCACCATATATTTT. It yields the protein CSAEDGSSGSTIYF.